These 18 T cell receptor beta chains were sequenced from one sample in a study of spatial heterogeneity in lung cancer. Study-level points and caveats: Tumors with more nonsynonymous mutations had more expanded intratumoral alpha and beta TCRs.

Described time point: sample taken at primary tumor resection. Their antigen targets remain unknown. TCRdb used MiXCR to reprocess the 5' RACE reads, holding one entry per CDR3 protein. The sample lists about 1,500 distinct CDR3 sequences; roughly 13% were seen once. The source was lung tumor tissue, collected at surgery. The receptors here all came from a male donor with early-stage non-small cell lung cancer.

By its share, this clonotype is medium-sized. The chain employs TRBV7-2 and TRBJ1-1; 9 positions match TRBD1. The V gene's germline CDR1 is SGHTA and CDR2 FQGNSA. The CDR3 consists of 16 residues. J was trimmed by 3 bases and V by 3 bases; bases with no gene match: 8. The CDR3 region is CASSFPWDRVDTEAFF. The CDR3, as DNA: TGTGCCAGCAGCTTCCCTTGGGACAGGGTTGACACTGAAGCTTTCTTT.

This clonotype is medium-sized. The rearrangement links TRBV4-3 to TRBJ2-6; perhaps TRBD1 as D (5 bases). Germline CDR1 reads LGHNA; CDR2 reads YSLEER. Deletions cut 0 bases from V and 4 bases from J, with 10 bases between. The CDR3 runs 16 residues. The CDR3 nucleotides read TGCGCCAGCAGCCAAGATCAAAACAGGGGGGCCAACGTCCTGACTTTC. It is translated as CASSQDQNRGANVLTF.

The chain links TRBV6-5 to TRBJ1-5; 10 bases match TRBD1. V lost 2 bases, J lost 7 bases, and 2 bases stayed unmatched. This CDR3 has 14 amino acids. Germline CDR1 is MNHEY and CDR2 is SVGAGI. CDR3 in DNA: TGTGCCAGCAGTTACCGGGACAGGGGACAGCCCCAGCATTTT. Its protein product is CASSYRDRGQPQHF.

This CDR3 reads CSAVPGTSGQYF. CDR3 nucleotides: TGCAGTGCCGTCCCAGGGACTAGCGGGCAGTACTTC. This chain links TRBV20-1 with TRBJ2-7, with 11 bases matching TRBD2. This CDR3 has 12 residues. Trimming at V came to 6 bases and at J to 9 bases, leaving 7 bases not matched to a gene. Looked up from germline, CDR1 is DFQATT and CDR2 is SNEGSKA (reference sequence).

By sample share, this clonotype is medium-sized. The chain is built from TRBV28 and TRBJ2-3, with D possibly being TRBD1 (6 bases). V was cut by 2 bases and J by 1 base, with 7 bases left in between. This CDR3 has 14 residues. CDR1 is MDHEN, CDR2 SYDVKM, per germline. CDR3 coding DNA: TGTGCCAGCAGTTTACAGGGGCGCACAGATACGCAGTATTTT. It is translated as CASSLQGRTDTQYF. Complete variable domain (other parts from reference TRBV28 and TRBJ2-3): DVKVTQSSRYLVKRTGEKVFLECVQDMDHENMFWYRQDPGLGLRLIYFSYDVKMKEKGDIPEGYSVSREKKERFSLILESASTNQTSMYLCASSLQGRTDTQYFGPGTRLTVL.

This clonotype is medium-sized within its sample. The chain carries TRBV15 and TRBJ2-1, with a possible D match to TRBD2 (6 bases). V lost 0 bases and J lost 2, with 11 bases in between. CDR3 length: 16 residues. Germline CDR1 is LNHNV and CDR2 is YYDKDF (reference sequence). The CDR3 DNA follows: TGTGCCACCAGCAGAGATCGACTAGGTCCCTACAATGAGCAGTTCTTC. This encodes CATSRDRLGPYNEQFF.

This clonotype ranks as medium-sized. This sequence joins TRBV10-3 and TRBJ2-4; 8 bases fit TRBD2. V shed 10 bases, J shed 3 bases, and the junction held 5 bases outside the gene matches. CDR1 ENHRY and CDR2 SYGVKD come from the germline V gene. The CDR3 has 13 residues. As DNA, the CDR3 is TGTGCCACCGGACTAGCTGGCAAAAACATTCAGTACTTC. Translating it yields CATGLAGKNIQYF.

This clonotype was found a few times. A much larger clonotype is one base distant, so this may be a read error. The chain joins TRBV7-9 to TRBJ1-5; D remains ambiguous. Germline V gives CDR1 SEHNR, CDR2 FQNEAQ (reference sequence). V was pared by 6 bases and J by 0 bases, with 12 bases between. The CDR3 has 15 residues. CDR3 nucleotides: TGTGCCAGCAGTTTGGGTCCCTCTAGCAATCAGCCCCAGCATTTT. Amino acids: CASSLGPSSNQPQHF.

By sample fraction, this clonotype is medium-sized. The chain carries TRBV28 and TRBJ2-7, with D tentatively TRBD1 (5 bases). V lost 6 bases and J 11 bases, leaving 23 bases between the germline ends. The germline gives CDR1 MDHEN, CDR2 SYDVKM. The length of the CDR3 is 14 residues. The CDR3 nucleotides read TGTGCCAGCAGCCTCCTCCCCCGACAGCCCATGGAGTACTTC. Amino acid sequence: CASSLLPRQPMEYF.

The sample holds one count of this clonotype. The chain couples TRBV5-1 to TRBJ2-7; 9 nucleotides agree with TRBD1. The germline V gene encodes CDR1 SGHRS and CDR2 YFSETQ. The CDR3 is made up of 14 amino acids. J was trimmed by 5 bases and V by 4 bases; bases with no gene match: 7. The CDR3 DNA follows: TGCGCCAGCAGCGCCCGGGACAGGGTCAACGAGCAGTACTTC. This gives the protein CASSARDRVNEQYF.

By share, this clonotype counts as medium-sized. V gene TRBV29-1 combines with J gene TRBJ2-7, with TRBD1 matching over 11 bases. V gave up 0 bases and J gave up 5 bases; unmatched junction bases: 6. The CDR3 sequence is 15 residues long. Germline CDR1 is SQVTM and CDR2 is ANQGSEA. The CDR3 DNA reads TGCAGCGTTGAAGATCGAGGGACAGGGGGGAACGAGCAGTACTTC. Translating it yields CSVEDRGTGGNEQYF.

This clonotype was observed a handful of times. V and J are TRBV5-6 and TRBJ1-1; D is uncertain. The CDR3 spans 12 residues. V gave up 4 bases and J gave up 5 bases, with 9 bases separating them. Germline V gene lookup returns CDR1 SGHDT and CDR2 YYEEEE. The CDR3 reads CASSLRGTEAFF. DNA of the CDR3: TGTGCCAGCAGCCTTCGGGGTACTGAAGCTTTCTTT.

By sample fraction, this clonotype is medium-sized (0.01 to 0.1%). The rearrangement uses TRBV5-1 and TRBJ1-5, with D possibly matching TRBD1 (6 bases). The CDR3 contains 16 residues. V lost 0 bases to trimming and J lost 2 bases, with 12 bases between them. Germline CDR1 reads SGHRS; CDR2 reads YFSETQ. The CDR3 loop reads CASSLEGGGRNQPQHF. CDR3 DNA sequence: TGCGCCAGCAGCTTGGAGGGGGGCGGACGCAATCAGCCCCAGCATTTT.

This clonotype has just a few counts. This rearrangement joins TRBV3-1 to TRBJ2-7, with D tentatively TRBD1 (5 bases). The CDR3 contains 17 residues. The germline CDR1 and CDR2 sequences are LGHDT and YNNKEL (reference sequence). Deletions cut 4 bases from V and 3 bases from J, with 22 bases between. The CDR3: CASSPSNSGLRDYEQYF. For the CDR3, the DNA is TGTGCCAGCAGCCCGTCAAATTCAGGGCTTCGTGACTACGAGCAGTACTTC.

This clonotype ranks as medium-sized. The V gene is TRBV5-5, the J gene TRBJ2-2; TRBD2 aligns across 8 bases. This CDR3 spans 15 amino acids. The germline gives CDR1 SGHKS, CDR2 YYEKEE (reference sequence). J was trimmed by 1 base and V by 6 bases; bases with no gene match: 5. CDR3 amino acids: CASNLLAENTGELFF. CDR3 DNA: TGTGCCAGCAACCTACTAGCGGAGAACACCGGGGAGCTGTTTTTT.

The chain couples TRBV25-1 to TRBJ1-2; TRBD1 aligns across 10 bases. Unmatched junction bases numbered 8, after V lost 6 bases and J lost 4 bases. The CDR3 extends over 15 amino acids. The germline V gene has CDR1 MGHDK and CDR2 SYGVNS. Here the CDR3 DNA reads TGTGCCAGCAGCACCTGGGACAGGGGAACCTATGGCTACACCTTC. Its protein is CASSTWDRGTYGYTF.

This clonotype occurred a few times. This chain joins TRBV28 and TRBJ2-2; D is unresolved. CDR1 MDHEN and CDR2 SYDVKM come from the germline V gene. This CDR3 comprises 15 residues. Trimming pared 6 bases from V and 0 bases from J, leaving 11 bases between. CDR3 in amino acids: CASRMGSANTGELFF. The CDR3, as DNA: TGTGCCAGCAGGATGGGATCAGCGAACACCGGGGAGCTGTTTTTT.

This clonotype was counted only a few times. V gene TRBV10-1 combines with J gene TRBJ1-5; D is unresolved. CDR3 length: 12 amino acids. Germline V lookup: CDR1 WNHNN, CDR2 SYGVQD (reference sequence). Trimming shortened V by 5 bases and J by 4 bases, and 6 bases separated the two germline ends. The CDR3 nucleotides are TGCGCCAGCAGTTTAGGGAATCAGCCCCAGCATTTT. It codes for CASSLGNQPQHF.